This TCR beta chain emerged from a study of blood T cell repertoires in COVID-19. Turning to the study itself: Nucleic acid was either cDNA or gDNA, and it came from T cells, B-cell-depleted T cells, or PBMCs.

With 1 base removed from V and 6 bases from J, the gap between germline ends came to 6 bases. The CDR3 runs 13 residues. Germline CDR1 is SGHTA and CDR2 is FQGNSA. Generated by immunoSEQ multiplex PCR, the TCRdb table keeps only in-frame clones and is missing some. The sample consists of 400,000 to 500,000 clones, 70% to 90% of them appearing once. This clone was seen once. This clonotype originated in a woman younger than 30 who had been exposed to COVID-19. The rearrangement joins TRBV7-2 to TRBJ1-4; D unresolved. The sequencing input was PBMCs or T cells enriched from blood (not recorded which). CDR3 DNA: TGTGCCAGCAGCTTAGTGGCAGATGAAAAACTGTTTTTT. This codes for CASSLVADEKLFF.